The TCR beta chain under discussion was sequenced for a study of CXCR3-negative and CXCR3-positive naive CD8 T cells. General observations from the study: Relative to CXCR3-negative naive cells, CXCR3-positive naive cells had more hydrophobic TRB CDR3s.

The V gene's germline CDR1 is LGHNA and CDR2 YNFKEQ. The CDR3 length is 17 residues. All TRB cDNA libraries came from 5' RACE performed with UMI labels. After re-calling the 5' RACE reads, TCRdb lists one entry per CDR3 protein, DNA absent. Its listing shows around 88,000 distinct CDR3 sequences. For this clonotype: Antigen specificity is unknown.

Material for sequencing was naive CXCR3+ CD8+ T cells from blood. As to subset: CD45RO-CCR7+CD27+CD95- naive CD8+ T cells expressing CXCR3 (TNR3+). The rearrangement links TRBV4-2 to TRBJ1-2. This sequence originates from a human donor in good health. Some clones in this sample may be carry-over from other donors' samples. CDR3 sequence reads: CASSQVRDYSDINGYTF.